The text below deals with one T cell receptor (beta chain). The data were taken from a study of shared clonotypes between healthy human individuals. V gave up 4 bases and J gave up 4 bases; unmatched junction bases: 7. Looked up from germline, CDR1 is SGHRS and CDR2 is YFSETQ. This CDR3 comprises 15 residues. TCRdb keeps only in-frame clones here, not all; method: immunoSEQ multiplex PCR. Seen here are about 1,500,000 clones, approximately 96% observed once, and the top ten hold approximately 1.1%. The V call is TRBV5-1, the J call TRBJ2-7; 11 bases fit TRBD1. The receptor's source is a man in his thirties or forties in good health. Specimen: naive CD4+ T cells sorted from blood. As for subset: CD45RA+ positively selected. The CDR3 reads CASSAHGQGAYEQYF. The CDR3 DNA reads TGCGCCAGCAGCGCTCATGGACAGGGGGCGTACGAGCAGTACTTC.